This passage covers 7 T cell receptor beta chains from one sample sequenced in a study of cytomegalovirus exposure and HLA in healthy donors. Amplification used 60 Vbeta primers and 13 Jbeta primers. Clones were read by immunoSEQ multiplex PCR, and TCRdb kept only the in-frame ones, dropping some. The repertoire holds 75,000 to 95,000 clones, with around 66% as singletons. What was sequenced was PBMCs. The receptors derive from a man aged 25-45 years in good health and CMV-seronegative.

Concerning this clone: One end of the junction is discordant with germline, which a read error may explain. The rearrangement joins TRBV7-9 to TRBJ2-2; 9 bases fit TRBD2. This CDR3 has 16 residues. In germline, CDR1 is SEHNR, CDR2 FQNEAQ (reference sequence). The CDR3 DNA follows: TGTTCCAGCAGCTTAGGCGGCGGGGGGGCCCCCGGGGAGCTGTTTTTT. It is translated as CSSSLGGGGAPGELFF.

The CDR3 bases are TGTGCCAGCACCAGGACAGGGGGTCGAGAGACCCAGTACTTC. This codes for CASTRTGGRETQYF. V usage is TRBV6-1 and J usage is TRBJ2-5; 10 bases line up with TRBD1. CDR3 size: 14 residues. Germline loops: CDR1 MNHNS, CDR2 SASEGT. Unmatched junction bases numbered 6, after V lost 7 bases and J lost 4 bases.

This chain links TRBV6-5 with TRBJ1-3; 7 nucleotides line up with TRBD1. CDR1 is MNHEY, CDR2 SVGAGI, per germline. Losses at the gene ends were 4 bases for V and 9 bases for J; bases not matched to a gene: 12. The CDR3 is made up of 15 amino acids. In nucleotides, the CDR3 is TGTGCCAGCAGTTTAAATGGGGGACAGACGAGCACCATATATTTT. Residues: CASSLNGGQTSTIYF.

This clone was counted once. The gene calls are TRBV19 and TRBJ1-1; TRBD1 might be the D (6 bases). The CDR3 sequence is 14 residues long. V lost 9 bases, J lost 1 base, and 15 bases lay in between. Germline V lookup: CDR1 LNHDA, CDR2 SQIVND (reference sequence). The CDR3 here is CASYKGGANTEAFF. The CDR3 DNA is TGTGCCAGCTATAAGGGGGGGGCGAACACTGAAGCTTTCTTT.

This chain links TRBV15 with TRBJ1-3; 12 bases match TRBD1. V lost 10 bases to trimming and J lost 1 base; unmatched junction nucleotides: 5. This CDR3 is 15 amino acids long. The germline V gene encodes CDR1 LNHNV and CDR2 YYDKDF (reference sequence). This chain's CDR3 is CASLGQGASGNTIYF. In DNA form, the CDR3 reads TGTGCCAGTCTGGGACAGGGGGCTTCTGGAAACACCATATATTTT.

The chain employs TRBV4-2 and TRBJ1-3; D not resolved. CDR1 and CDR2 (germline): LGHNA, YNFKEQ. The CDR3 has 15 amino acids. Trimming left V 4 bases short and J 2 bases short, with 12 bases between. CDR3 coding DNA: TGTGCCAGCAGCCGGGAGGGAAGTGCTGGAAACACCATATATTTT. This gives the protein CASSREGSAGNTIYF.

The V and J genes are TRBV10-3 and TRBJ2-3; TRBD1 aligns across 7 bases. This CDR3 region has 15 residues. Germline lookup yields CDR1 ENHRY and CDR2 SYGVKD. V lost 5 bases and J lost 3; bases outside the gene matches: 8. In nucleotides, the CDR3 is TGTGCCATCAGTCCGGGACAGACCAAAACAGATACGCAGTATTTT. It is translated as CAISPGQTKTDTQYF.